This TCR beta chain derives from a study of vaccination effects on CD4 cells after COVID-19. The wider study: Samples gathered post-vaccine arrived a median of 72 days past the second dose.

Here immunoSEQ multiplex PCR was the method, and the copy in TCRdb shows in-frame clones only, minus some. Altogether some 30,000 clones are present, roughly four fifths being singletons, with the ten largest covering roughly 1.6%. Looked up from germline, CDR1 is MNHEY and CDR2 is SMNVEV (reference sequence). Unmatched junction bases numbered 4, after V lost 5 bases and J lost 1 base. There are 16 residues in the CDR3. Study-wide results and caveats: Marked clonal contraction was seen late after vaccination (in both infection- and vaccine-induced clones). Just 1 of 255 vaccine-induced clones in healthy recipients was cross-reactive.

Antigen-specific CD4+ T cells were expanded with viral peptide pools in the ViraFEST assay before sequencing. The culture ran for under eleven days, and then CD4+ T cells were isolated. Of the BNT162b2 and mRNA-1273 vaccines, participants received two doses of one or the other. Each culture well received a few million PBMC. These cells were then cultured in IMDM with approximately 10 IU/ml IL-2 and 9 to 10 ug/ml peptides. As for this clone: Its antigen is undetermined.

The rearrangement uses TRBV27 and TRBJ2-3, with 12 bases identical to TRBD2. This clonotype was obtained from a human donor who received a COVID-19 vaccine. Some clones in this sample may be carry-over from other donors' samples. Sequencing was performed on CD4+ T cells from PBMCs cultured with HCoV-NL63 spike peptides, taken after COVID-19 vaccination. CDR3 region: CASSASGGAGTDTQYF. The CDR3 nucleotides are TGTGCCAGCAGTGCTAGCGGGGGGGCGGGCACAGATACGCAGTATTTT.